This TCR beta chain was identified during a study of graft-versus-host responses after intestinal transplantation. At the level of the study: Isolated intestinal, liver-intestinal, or multivisceral transplants had been given to the recipients. Anti-thymocyte globulin induction, then tacrolimus and steroids for 3 to 4 years, went to all recipients.

Details on this clone: Its antigen is not identified.

Sequencing was performed with immunoSEQ multiplex PCR; in TCRdb, only in-frame clones are kept and a portion is missing. The sample carries roughly 99,000 clones, 87% recorded once. Notes on the study in general: Detection of GvH clones occurred in recipient marrow, and some had their first appearance in ileum or blood. After transplant, early declines in HvG clones were associated with peak levels of circulating GvH clones.

This sequence was found in a human donor who was the organ donor for an intestinal transplant. The sequenced sample was unstimulated CD4+ T cells sorted from spleen or lymph node cells, obtained before transplant.

In DNA form, the CDR3 reads TGCGCCAGCAGTGAGTCACCAGGGTGGGTTGGCGAGCAGTACTTC. This encodes CASSESPGWVGEQYF. The genes are TRBV10-1 and TRBJ2-7; TRBD1 is a possible D gene (5 bases). V was pared by 0 bases and J by 6 bases, with 15 bases between. This CDR3 is 15 amino acids long. Germline V gene data show CDR1 as WNHNN and CDR2 as SYGVQD (reference sequence).